A selection of T cell receptor beta chains follows, all from one sample in a study of T cells after yellow fever vaccination. TCRdb recomputed calls from the 5' RACE reads with MiXCR, one row per CDR3 protein. This table holds some 250,000 distinct CDR3 sequences, roughly 3.7% found once. Material: PBMCs, obtained 15 days after the yellow fever booster vaccination. These receptor sequences come from a man in his late teens or twenties who received the YFV17D yellow fever vaccine. CDR3s include the opening cysteine and the closing phenylalanine or tryptophan. D genes are given only for firm matches. Rows give clone size only sometimes, using once, few, many, or a class for an expanded clone.

J,size,D,V,CDR3,DNA
TRBJ2-2,many,NA,TRBV20-1,CSARDEGTPTGELFF,TGCAGTGCTAGAGATGAAGGAACTCCGACCGGGGAGCTGTTTTTT
TRBJ1-1,many,NA,TRBV5-1,CASSLALTGGLGTEAFF,TGCGCCAGCAGCTTGGCTTTAACGGGGGGCTTGGGCACTGAAGCTTTCTTT
TRBJ2-7,many,TRBD1,TRBV5-1,CASSADRVSYEQYF,TGCGCCAGCAGCGCGGACAGGGTATCCTACGAGCAGTACTTC
TRBJ1-2,few,NA,TRBV25-1,CASSSRVWPYGYTF,TGTGCCAGCAGTTCCAGGGTATGGCCCTATGGCTACACCTTC
TRBJ1-4,many,NA,TRBV20-1,CSARHATNEKLFF,TGCAGTGCTCGACACGCTACAAATGAAAAACTGTTTTTT
TRBJ2-1,many,NA,TRBV7-9,CAKPPGPREDEQFF,TGTGCCAAACCACCGGGCCCCAGGGAGGATGAGCAGTTCTTC
TRBJ2-5,many,NA,TRBV5-1,CASSLGPGGTQYF,TGCGCCAGCAGCTTGGGCCCCGGGGGGACCCAGTACTTC
TRBJ1-2,many,TRBD1,TRBV20-1,CSAQPLLPQGALYGYTF,TGCAGTGCCCAGCCCCTACTCCCTCAGGGGGCCCTATATGGCTACACCTTC
TRBJ1-5,many,TRBD1,TRBV12-3/TRBV12-4,CASRTGTGESLSNQPQHF,TGTGCCAGCAGAACCGGGACAGGGGAATCCCTTAGCAATCAGCCCCAGCATTTT
TRBJ2-2,many,TRBD2,TRBV12-3/TRBV12-4,CATPAGGPNTGELFF,TGTGCCACCCCCGCGGGGGGACCGAACACCGGGGAGCTGTTTTTT
TRBJ1-2,many,NA,TRBV24-1,CATSDSDIYGYTF,TGTGCCACCAGTGATTCTGACATATATGGCTACACCTTC
TRBJ2-5,many,TRBD1,TRBV5-1,CASSLDFQDRGQETQYF,TGCGCCAGCAGCTTGGATTTTCAAGACAGGGGCCAAGAGACCCAGTACTTC
TRBJ1-2,many,NA,TRBV18,CASSPDSRGYTF,TGTGCCAGCTCCCCGGACAGTAGGGGCTACACCTTC
TRBJ1-5,many,NA,TRBV5-5,CASSFQLQIGYQPQHF,TGTGCCAGCAGCTTTCAGCTCCAGATAGGGTATCAGCCCCAGCATTTT
TRBJ2-5,many,TRBD2,TRBV10-3,CAISGLEGETQYF,TGTGCCATCAGCGGACTAGAGGGAGAGACCCAGTACTTC
TRBJ1-5,many,TRBD1,TRBV29-1,CSVRQGEHQPQHF,TGCAGCGTCAGACAGGGAGAGCATCAGCCCCAGCATTTT
TRBJ2-1,many,TRBD2,TRBV20-1,CSARLAGALSYNEQFF,TGCAGTGCTAGACTAGCGGGGGCCCTCTCCTACAATGAGCAGTTCTTC
TRBJ1-3,NA,NA,TRBV5-4,CASSAAGSGNTIYF,TGTGCCAGCAGCGCCGCGGGATCCGGAAACACCATATATTTT
TRBJ1-2,many,NA,TRBV7-9,CASSFTGDHYGYTF,TGTGCCAGCAGCTTTACCGGGGACCACTATGGCTACACCTTC
TRBJ2-2,many,TRBD2,TRBV7-2,CASSAGLRTGELFF,TGTGCCAGCAGCGCGGGACTACGCACCGGGGAGCTGTTTTTT
TRBJ2-3,many,TRBD2,TRBV4-1,CASNSGGGPDTQYF,TGCGCCAGCAATAGCGGGGGGGGCCCAGATACGCAGTATTTT
TRBJ1-2,few,NA,TRBV6-6,CASSYEDYDGYTF,TGTGCCAGCAGTTACGAGGACTACGATGGCTACACCTTC